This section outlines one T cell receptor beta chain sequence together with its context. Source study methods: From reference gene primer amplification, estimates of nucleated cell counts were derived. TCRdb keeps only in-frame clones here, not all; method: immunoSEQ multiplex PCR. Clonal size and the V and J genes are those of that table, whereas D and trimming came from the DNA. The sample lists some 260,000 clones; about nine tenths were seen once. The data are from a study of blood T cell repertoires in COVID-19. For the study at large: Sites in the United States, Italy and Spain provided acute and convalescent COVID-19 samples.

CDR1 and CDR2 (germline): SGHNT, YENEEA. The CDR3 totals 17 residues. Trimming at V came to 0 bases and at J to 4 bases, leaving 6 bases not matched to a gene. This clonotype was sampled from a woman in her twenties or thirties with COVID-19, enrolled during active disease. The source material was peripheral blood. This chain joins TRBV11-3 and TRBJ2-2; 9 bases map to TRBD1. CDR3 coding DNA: TGTGCCAGCAGCTTAGATAACAGGGGGCAGAGCACCGGGGAGCTGTTTTTT. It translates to CASSLDNRGQSTGELFF. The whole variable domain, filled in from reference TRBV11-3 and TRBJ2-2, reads EAGVVQSPRYKIIEKKQPVAFWCNPISGHNTLYWYLQNLGQGPELLIRYENEEAVDDSQLPKDRFSAERLKGVDSTLKIQPAELGDSAVYLCASSLDNRGQSTGELFFGEGSRLTVL.